Following are 25 T cell receptor beta chains from one sample sequenced in a study of neurological immune-mediated disorders. TCRdb called the 5' RACE reads again in MiXCR, with one record for every CDR3 protein. The table shows roughly 67,000 distinct CDR3 sequences, with more than 3.5% occurring only once. Source material: PBMCs. Receptor source: a man between 50 and 59 years old with multiple sclerosis.

This clonotype was seen at least ten times. The chain uses TRBV4-1 and TRBJ2-5, with unresolved D. The CDR3 length is 15 residues. V was shortened by 0 bases and J by 1 base, with 9 bases between the two germline ends. Germline CDR1 is MGHRA and CDR2 is YSYEKL. DNA of the CDR3: TGCGCCAGCAGCCAAGAGCAGTGGAGCCAAGAGACCCAGTACTTC. Translating gives CASSQEQWSQETQYF.

This clonotype came up many times. The rearrangement joins TRBV20-1 to TRBJ2-5; 10 bases agree with TRBD2. Germline CDR1 and CDR2: DFQATT and SNEGSKA (reference sequence). The V gene end was trimmed by 7 bases and the J gene end by 5 bases; junction bases not matched to a gene: 7. The CDR3 covers 13 residues. In DNA form, the CDR3 reads TGCAGTGTTCTAGCGGGGGCGCAGGAGACCCAGTACTTC. It codes for CSVLAGAQETQYF.

The table lists this clonotype with many counts. This rearrangement joins TRBV6-2 or TRBV6-3 to TRBJ1-2; D possibly corresponds to TRBD1 (6 bases). The CDR3 has 14 amino acids. The V end lost 11 bases, the J end lost 4 bases, and 20 bases lay between the germline ends. Germline CDR1 reads MNHEY; CDR2 reads SVGEGT. The CDR3 spells CASSGVDRLYGYTF. The CDR3 bases are TGTGCCTCGTCGGGAGTCGACAGGCTCTATGGCTACACCTTC.

This clonotype was counted a few times. This chain connects TRBV6-1 to TRBJ1-1, with D possibly TRBD1 on 6 matching bases. The CDR3 is made up of 15 amino acids. Deletions cut 4 bases from V and 5 bases from J, with 17 bases between. Germline V gene lookup returns CDR1 MNHNS and CDR2 SASEGT. CDR3 residues: CASSVDRMKGTEAFF. The CDR3 DNA is TGTGCCAGCAGTGTCGACAGGATGAAAGGAACTGAAGCTTTCTTT.

This clonotype has at least ten counts. The chain uses TRBV6-6 and TRBJ1-1, with no clear D. This CDR3 has 15 residues. With 2 bases removed from V and 1 base from J, the gap between germline ends came to 11 bases. Germline V lookup: CDR1 MNHNY, CDR2 SVGAGI (reference sequence). CDR3 DNA: TGTGCCAGCAGTTACACCGGCAGCGGGAACACTGAAGCTTTCTTT. This translates into CASSYTGSGNTEAFF.

This clonotype was seen ten or more times. The chain employs TRBV12-3 or TRBV12-4 and TRBJ1-5; a possible D gene is TRBD1 (6 bases). The V end lost 5 bases, the J end lost 7 bases, and 15 bases lay between the germline ends. This CDR3 is built from 14 residues. In DNA form, the CDR3 reads TGTGCCAGCAGTAGAGGGACATCAAACCAGCCCCAGCATTTT. This gives the protein CASSRGTSNQPQHF.

The CDR3 DNA sequence: TGTGCCAGCAGCTTAGAGCTCCTAGACACAGATACGCAGTATTTT. It specifies CASSLELLDTDTQYF. This chain uses TRBV7-2 with TRBJ2-3; D is uncertain. CDR3 length: 15 residues. Trimming shortened V by 1 base and J by 2 bases, and 10 bases separated the two germline ends. Germline CDR1 reads SGHTA; CDR2 reads FQGNSA.

The table lists this clonotype with many counts. The V and J genes are TRBV2 and TRBJ1-2; D unresolved. This CDR3 has 13 amino acids. Trimming removed 5 bases at V and 4 bases at J, with 11 bases between. The germline V gene has CDR1 SNHLY and CDR2 FYNNEI. The CDR3 coding sequence is TGTGCCAGCAGTCAAGACACAGCCTATGGCTACACCTTC. Protein product: CASSQDTAYGYTF.

This clonotype was picked up many times. The chain carries TRBV2 and TRBJ1-2, with 8 bases matching TRBD1. With V trimmed by 6 bases and J by 5 bases, 8 bases remained unmatched. CDR3 length equals 14 residues. CDR1 SNHLY and CDR2 FYNNEI come from the germline V gene. This CDR3 reads CASREGQVFYGYTF. The CDR3 DNA is TGTGCCAGCAGGGAGGGACAGGTCTTTTATGGCTACACCTTC.

This clonotype was seen repeatedly, ten times or more. V is TRBV28 and J is TRBJ1-5; no reliable D call. The ends were cut back, 7 bases at V and 1 base at J, with 20 bases in the middle. Germline loops: CDR1 MDHEN, CDR2 SYDVKM. The CDR3 sequence is 17 residues long. The CDR3 sequence: CASNRMAVRRSNQPQHF. The CDR3 nucleotides are TGTGCCAGCAATCGGATGGCCGTTCGGAGGAGCAATCAGCCCCAGCATTTT.

This clonotype was observed at least ten times. The rearrangement links TRBV20-1 to TRBJ2-1; D gene uncertain. Germline lookup yields CDR1 DFQATT and CDR2 SNEGSKA (reference sequence). Trimming stripped 4 bases from V and 10 bases from J, with 8 bases between. This CDR3 spans 10 amino acids. In nucleotides, the CDR3 is TGCAGTGCTAATCGGCGGGAGCAGTTCTTC. Translated: CSANRREQFF.

This clonotype appeared many times. Because the CDR3's place on the DNA is in doubt, the DNA is left out and the CDR3 is given as listed by TCRdb. This chain connects TRBV6-5 to TRBJ1-5; the DNA was not used to check the table's D call, TRBD1. The CDR3 region is 14 residues in length, termini included. CDR1 and CDR2 (germline): MNHEY, SVGAGI. The CDR3 region is CASSTSARTQPQNF.

This clonotype was detected many times. The chain links TRBV5-1 to TRBJ2-7; 9 bases match TRBD1. The CDR3 runs 14 residues. Per germline, CDR1 SGHRS and CDR2 YFSETQ. J was trimmed by 2 bases and V by 4 bases; bases with no gene match: 4. The CDR3: CASSTRDRAYEQYF. DNA of the CDR3: TGCGCCAGCAGCACCCGGGACAGGGCCTACGAGCAGTACTTC.

This clonotype was recorded a few times. One end of the junction varies from germline; a read error may be responsible. This chain uses TRBV5-4 with TRBJ2-3, with 11 bases that match TRBD2. The CDR3 consists of 16 residues. CDR1 SGHNT and CDR2 YYREEE come from the germline V gene (reference sequence). As DNA, the CDR3 is TGTGCCAGCAGCAGACTAGCGGGGACTAGCACAAATACGCAGTATTTT. It specifies CASSRLAGTSTNTQYF.

The chain combines TRBV18 with TRBJ2-3, with D perhaps TRBD1 (5 bases). Germline V gives CDR1 KGHSH, CDR2 LQKENI. The CDR3 spans 13 residues. Trimming took off 5 bases at V and 4 bases at J, with 10 bases between the two ends. The CDR3 DNA sequence: TGTGCCAGCTCAACGACAGTGTCAGATACGCAGTATTTT. Protein sequence: CASSTTVSDTQYF.

In its sample, this clonotype was seen many times. The chain uses TRBV6-5 and TRBJ1-2; 8 bases match TRBD1. Germline V lookup: CDR1 MNHEY, CDR2 SVGAGI. V dropped 10 bases and J dropped 2; count of bases not matched to a gene: 6. The CDR3 contains 13 residues. The CDR3 DNA reads as TGTGCCACCAGGTCAGGGGGCAACTATGGCTACACCTTC. It specifies CATRSGGNYGYTF.

This clonotype was seen many times. The chain has TRBV20-1 and TRBJ2-7, with no clear D. This CDR3 region has 15 residues. Germline V gene lookup returns CDR1 DFQATT and CDR2 SNEGSKA (reference sequence). Between the trimmed V and J ends, which lost 0 bases and 0 bases, there was a span of 12 bases. The CDR3 is CSARDLAASSYEQYV. Here the CDR3 DNA reads TGCAGTGCTAGAGATTTGGCAGCAAGCTCCTACGAGCAGTACGTC.

This clonotype was counted between two and nine times. Its ends do not fully match the called genes, so a read error is possible. The chain has TRBV10-3 and TRBJ1-5; D is unresolved. Looked up from germline, CDR1 is ENHRY and CDR2 is SYGVKD. This CDR3 contains 14 residues. The CDR3 here is CAISEASGNQPQNF. In DNA, the CDR3 is TGTGCCATCAGTGAGGCTTCGGGGAATCAGCCCCAGAATTTT.

This clonotype has at least ten counts. V usage is TRBV4-3 and J usage is TRBJ2-3; 8 nucleotides align to TRBD2. This CDR3 contains 17 residues. The germline V gene has CDR1 LGHNA and CDR2 YSLEER. Trimming at V came to 0 bases and at J to 2 bases, leaving 7 bases not matched to a gene. In DNA form, the CDR3 reads TGCGCCAGCAGCCAAGAAGTAGCGGGGAAGATCACAGATACGCAGTATTTT. Translation: CASSQEVAGKITDTQYF.

This clonotype was recorded at least ten times. Written as DNA, the CDR3 is TGCAGTGCTAGAGGGTCAGGGAACTCCTACGAGCAGTACGTC. It yields the protein CSARGSGNSYEQYV. The V gene is TRBV20-1, the J gene TRBJ2-7; D may be TRBD1 (5 bases). V was clipped by 1 base and J by 0 bases, with 10 bases between them. CDR1 and CDR2 (germline): DFQATT, SNEGSKA (reference sequence). The CDR3 contains 14 residues.

The chain combines TRBV4-1 with TRBJ2-5, with a tentative D call TRBD2 (5 bases). The CDR3 sequence is 15 residues long. Between the trimmed V and J ends, which lost 0 bases and 1 base, there was a span of 9 bases. Germline lookup yields CDR1 MGHRA and CDR2 YSYEKL. The CDR3 DNA sequence: TGCGCCAGCAGCCAAGAAGGACGGGGCCAAGAGACCCAGTACTTC. Translating gives CASSQEGRGQETQYF.

This clonotype was observed at least ten times. The chain uses TRBV11-2 and TRBJ1-2, with 11 bases lining up with TRBD1. The CDR3 covers 15 residues. V trimming: 4 bases; J trimming: 5 bases; junction bases outside the gene matches: 6. Germline V gene data show CDR1 as SGHAT and CDR2 as FQNNGV. CDR3 in amino acids: CASSSDRGRGYGYTF. As DNA, the CDR3 is TGTGCCAGCAGCTCGGACAGGGGGCGCGGGTATGGCTACACCTTC.

The sample holds many counts of this clonotype. This chain links TRBV6-5 with TRBJ2-4; a possible D gene is TRBD1 (6 bases). The V end was cut by 7 bases, the J end by 14 bases, with 18 bases between. CDR1 is MNHEY and CDR2 is SVGAGI in the germline V gene. The CDR3 runs to 12 residues. This CDR3 reads CASNTDSGRKYF. CDR3 nucleotide sequence: TGTGCCAGCAACACGGACAGTGGGAGAAAGTACTTC.

This clonotype showed up many times. The chain couples TRBV5-1 to TRBJ1-2, with 7 bases aligning to TRBD1. Germline V lookup: CDR1 SGHRS, CDR2 YFSETQ. Trimming at V came to 4 bases and at J to 8 bases, leaving 8 bases not matched to a gene. There are 13 residues in the CDR3. CDR3 sequence: CASSDWDSEGYTF. CDR3 bases: TGCGCCAGCAGCGACTGGGACAGCGAGGGCTACACCTTC.

This clonotype was recorded many times. The rearrangement joins TRBV6-6 to TRBJ2-6; D gene uncertain. With 0 bases removed from V and 0 bases from J, the gap between germline ends came to 3 bases. Germline assignment: CDR1 MNHNY and CDR2 SVGAGI (reference sequence). This CDR3 region has 15 residues. Here the CDR3 DNA reads TGTGCCAGCAGTTACTCGCCCTCTGGGGCCAACGTCCTGACTTTC. Protein product: CASSYSPSGANVLTF.